These 8 T cell receptor beta chains originate from one sample sequenced in a study of blood T cells in healthy people across ages. Using a J-beta primer mix together with a sample-barcoded 5' primer, a second PCR was run for roughly 6 to 12 cycles. Via MiXCR, TCRdb re-called the 5' RACE reads, giving one row per CDR3 protein. Counted here are under 850,000 distinct CDR3 sequences, roughly 34% occurring once; the ten biggest clones make up roughly 13%. The sequencing sample was made of blood. The source of these receptors is a man younger than 35 in good health.

In the case of this clonotype: This may come from a read error, since a much larger clone is one base off. This rearrangement joins TRBV5-1 to TRBJ1-2; unclear D gene. Germline CDR1 reads SGHRS; CDR2 reads YFSETQ. This CDR3 has 15 residues. In nucleotides, the CDR3 is TGCGCCAGCAGCCCTACAACGACACCTAACTGTGGCTACACCTTC. Translated, it gives CASSPTTTPNCGYTF.

This clonotype was detected a few times. The chain links TRBV6-5 to TRBJ1-4; the D gene is possibly TRBD1 (5 bases). V was trimmed by 0 bases and J by 8 bases, leaving 13 bases between them. CDR3 length: 15 amino acids. Germline CDR1 reads MNHEY; CDR2 reads SVGAGI. The CDR3 sequence is CASSYSTGGQEKLFF. CDR3 DNA: TGTGCCAGCAGTTACTCGACTGGGGGTCAAGAAAAACTGTTTTTT.

This clonotype was observed once. A much larger clone lies a single base off, so this may be a read error. The chain combines TRBV7-2 with TRBJ2-1; 9 bases agree with TRBD2. CDR1 and CDR2 (germline): SGHTA, FQGNSA. Germline trimming cut 2 bases from V and 4 bases from J; bases unmatched to any gene: 15. This CDR3 region has 19 residues. CDR3 sequence reads: CASSLLPSGVWRGYNEQFF. In DNA form, the CDR3 reads TGTGCCAGCAGCTTACTACCTAGCGGGGTATGGAGGGGTTACAATGAGCAGTTCTTC.

The count of this clonotype is one. This sequence may be a read error, since a much larger clone differs from it by one base. The V call is TRBV30, the J call TRBJ1-1; tentative D call: TRBD1 (6 bases). Trimming shortened V by 8 bases and J by 6 bases, and 16 bases separated the two germline ends. This CDR3 is built from 12 residues. Germline CDR1 GTSNPN, CDR2 SVGIG (reference sequence). This chain's CDR3 is CAVRDISAEAFF. CDR3 in DNA: TGTGCCGTAAGGGACATATCGGCTGAAGCTTTCTTT.

This clonotype was counted a few times. V is TRBV19 and J is TRBJ1-1; D call uncertain. Trimming removed 2 bases from V and 1 base from J, with 11 bases in between. This CDR3 has 15 amino acids. Germline V lookup: CDR1 LNHDA, CDR2 SQIVND (reference sequence). The CDR3 coding sequence is TGTGCCAGTAGTATACTTCCTGGGTCGAACACTGAAGCTTTCTTT. Translation: CASSILPGSNTEAFF.

This clonotype was detected a few times. CDR3 DNA sequence: TGCAGTGCTCGCCACCCCGGACAGCACCAAGAGACCCAGTACTTC. Encoded protein: CSARHPGQHQETQYF. The chain couples TRBV20-1 to TRBJ2-5, with D possibly being TRBD1 (6 bases). The germline gives CDR1 DFQATT, CDR2 SNEGSKA (reference sequence). This CDR3 has 15 residues. The ends were cut back, 5 bases at V and 0 bases at J, with 16 bases in the middle.

This clonotype has only a few counts. The V call is TRBV9, the J call TRBJ1-2, with D unresolved. The CDR3 totals 14 residues. Germline lookup yields CDR1 SGDLS and CDR2 YYNGEE. V dropped 4 bases and J dropped 4 bases, with 14 bases sitting between them. CDR3 bases: TGTGCCAGCAGCCTCGAAGGGCAGCCCTATGGCTACACCTTC. Translated: CASSLEGQPYGYTF.

This clonotype has a handful of counts. The chain combines TRBV10-3 with TRBJ2-3; D may be TRBD2 (6 bases). Germline loops: CDR1 ENHRY, CDR2 SYGVKD. V was shortened by 2 bases and J by 3 bases, with 9 bases between the two germline ends. This CDR3 is built from 14 residues. CDR3 nucleotide sequence: TGTGCCATCAGTGAGGGCGGGGAGACAGATACGCAGTATTTT. Its protein product is CAISEGGETDTQYF.